This TCR beta chain came from a study of cytomegalovirus exposure and HLA in healthy donors. Study-level background: Among a few hundred genotyped donors, 80% to 90% fell in the Caucasian-associated ancestry cluster. General study findings and limits: In an earlier analysis, about 87% or about 30%: the productive usage of most TCR beta V segments. In a later analysis, a genetic analysis reported fewer productive-TCR N-insertions in an Asian-associated ancestry cluster than the cohort average.

Both 60 Vbeta primers and 13 Jbeta primers went into the PCR. The method was immunoSEQ multiplex PCR; TCRdb's version includes in-frame clones alone and lacks a portion of them. The table lists 55,000 to 80,000 clones, approximately 78% of them singletons, with 9.7% in the top ten. CDR1 is SGHTA and CDR2 is FQGNSA in the germline V gene. The length of the CDR3 is 14 residues. J was trimmed by 6 bases and V by 3 bases; bases with no gene match: 8. Regarding this clone: Its antigen remains unidentified.

The TCR comes from a man aged 35 to 55 in good health and CMV-seronegative. V and J are TRBV7-2 and TRBJ2-7, with 7 bases that match TRBD1. The sample taken for sequencing was PBMCs. The CDR3 here is CASSFDRDSSEQYF. CDR3 DNA: TGTGCCAGCAGCTTCGACAGGGATTCGTCCGAGCAGTACTTC.